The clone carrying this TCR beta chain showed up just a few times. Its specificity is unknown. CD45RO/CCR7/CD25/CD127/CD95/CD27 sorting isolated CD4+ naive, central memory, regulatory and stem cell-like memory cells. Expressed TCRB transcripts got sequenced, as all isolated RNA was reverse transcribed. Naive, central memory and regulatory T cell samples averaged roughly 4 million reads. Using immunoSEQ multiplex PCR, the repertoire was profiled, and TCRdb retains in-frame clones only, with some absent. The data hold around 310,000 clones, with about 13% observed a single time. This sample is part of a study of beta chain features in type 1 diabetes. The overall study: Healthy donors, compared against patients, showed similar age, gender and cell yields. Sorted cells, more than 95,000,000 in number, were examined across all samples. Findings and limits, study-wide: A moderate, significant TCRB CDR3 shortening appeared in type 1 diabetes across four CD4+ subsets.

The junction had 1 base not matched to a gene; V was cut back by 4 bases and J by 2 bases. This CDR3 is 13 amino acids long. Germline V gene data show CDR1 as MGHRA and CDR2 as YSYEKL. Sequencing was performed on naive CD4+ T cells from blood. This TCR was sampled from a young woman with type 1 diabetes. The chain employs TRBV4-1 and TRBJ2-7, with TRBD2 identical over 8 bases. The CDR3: CASSRGLAYEQYF. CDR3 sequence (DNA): TGCGCCAGCAGCCGGGGACTAGCCTACGAGCAGTACTTC.